This T cell receptor (beta chain) is from a study of T-cell reconstitution after alpha-beta-depleted transplantation in children. On this clonotype itself: Its antigen is currently unknown.

The V gene end was trimmed by 2 bases and the J gene end by 3 bases; junction bases not matched to a gene: 6. Per germline, CDR1 SGHRS and CDR2 YFSETQ. The CDR3 extends over 16 amino acids. Construction of the TCRbeta library involved unique molecular identifiers. TCRdb re-called the PCR reads through MiXCR, storing one row per CDR3 protein. The top ten clones hold 5% of a sample with 700,000 to 950,000 distinct CDR3 sequences, 15% to 20% of them seen once. Study-wide results and limits: Diversity and T-cell counts at one year after transplant derived mostly from new T cells.

The chain is built from TRBV5-1 and TRBJ2-3; 10 bases agree with TRBD2. The starting material was PBMCs, mostly from graft donor cells, obtained 360 days after TCRalphabeta/CD19-depleted stem cell transplant. The sequence was collected from a male patient aged 10 to 17 who had a stem cell transplant for acute lymphoblastic leukemia, so the T cells may come from the graft donor. The CDR3 nucleotides read TGCGCCAGCAGCTTAGGGACTAGCGCGGCGACAGATACGCAGTATTTT. It yields the protein CASSLGTSAATDTQYF.